This T cell receptor (beta chain) was found in a study of tumor and adjacent non-tumor tissue in lung cancer (dated by TCRdb to 2016 to 2019). With regard to the full study: Of the cohort, over 9 patients had adenocarcinoma, 2 had squamous cell carcinoma and 1 had small cell lung cancer. Bulk TCRbeta repertoires were compared between lung tumor tissue and matched distant non-tumor lung tissue obtained from approximately 16 lung cancer patients. The roughly 15 enrolled patients, of whom around ten were men and 5 were women, were aged roughly 30 to 85 years and were diagnosed with TNM stage I to III disease. A few dozen paired specimens, one tumor and one normal lung sample per patient, were profiled by TCRbeta CDR3 sequencing. A total of some 130,000,000 productive TCRbeta reads were generated by sequencing, corresponding to an average of about 4.17 million reads per sample.

RNA was isolated from bulk, unsorted tissue, and RNA quality was assessed with a NanoDrop ND-1000 and an Agilent 2100. The donors were newly diagnosed lung cancer patients admitted for thoracic surgery in China from August to November 2014 who had not received prior chemotherapy. Anyone who had undergone radiotherapy or chemotherapy before, or who had another cancer at the same time, was left out of the study. Surgical tissue pieces of about 1-2.2 cm3 were preserved in RNAlater solution and stored at -80 °C until use. What the work shows at the level of the full study, not this receptor alone: Tumor tissue showed significantly higher TCR diversity (inverse Simpson) than normal lung tissue, at 431.37 vs 166.20 (P = 0.0075, Mann-Whitney U test). TCR diversity was significantly higher in younger patients, and higher tumor TCR diversity was associated with shorter overall and disease-free survival. Because peripheral blood was not sequenced, the blood TCRbeta repertoires of the lung cancer patients in the study went unexamined. Only approximately 14 patients were in the cohort, and the authors stated that larger samples and more detailed clinical data are needed. The top 100 clones made up a significantly larger cumulative share of the repertoire in normal lung than in tumor tissue. Neither the sequencing platform nor unique molecular identifiers are named or mentioned anywhere in the methods.

The library was generated by multiplex PCR. Instrument used: Illumina HiSeq 2500. Following protocols modified from ARM-PCR, the researchers constructed TCRbeta libraries through three rounds of nested PCR with primers (Table S4). PCR products of 200-500 bp were gel-excised and purified with the QIAquick gel extraction kit before sequencing. The authors' pipeline ran thus. Reads were cleaned with Trimmomatic, merged with FLASH into complete CDR3 sequences, and assigned to V(D)J germline segments with MiTCR. Clonal diversity was calculated as the inverse Simpson's index using VDJtools. In-frame sequences without a premature stop codon were defined as productive reads. TCRdb trimmed public reads at Q25 via fastp, called clones via MiXCR and kept in-frame beta chains. Under each unique CDR3 protein, matching rows form one entry showing the most common genes and DNA. TCRdb's processing, not the study's, gives the V and J calls here. Recorded for this sample are over 110,000 distinct CDR3 sequences; about 71% of them occurred a single time. About 18% of the sample rests with the top ten.

This clonotype has at least ten counts. Its antigen has not been determined. No base-level quality is on record; no much larger clone is a single base apart. The clonotype comes from a man in his fifties or sixties with small cell lung cancer. Sequencing was carried out using lung tumor tissue.

The DNA sequence reads TGCGCCAGCAGCCTGCGGGACAGGGCGGACTATGGCTACACCTTC. It translates as CASSLRDRADYGYTF. The chain joins TRBV4-1 to TRBJ1-2, and 9 junction bases match TRBD1. Germline trimming: 4 bases from V, 3 bases from J; junction bases outside gene matches: 6. CDR1 and CDR2 are read off the germline V gene as MGHRA and YSYEKL. CDR3 length: 15 amino acids, cysteine to phenylalanine. The read is trimmed to its CDR3 DNA, 45 bases read in frame from base 1.